This TCR beta chain came from a study of blood T cell repertoires in COVID-19. Overall study: Donors in the United States, Italy and Spain gave samples during acute or convalescent COVID-19. The analysed material was cDNA or gDNA that came from T cells, B-cell-depleted T cells, or PBMCs.

The V end lost 2 bases, the J end lost 2 bases, and 13 bases lay between the germline ends. Per the germline V gene, CDR1 is MNHNS and CDR2 is SASEGT. The CDR3 is 15 amino acids. Source study methods: Nucleated cell counts were estimated from reference gene primer amplification. Produced via immunoSEQ multiplex PCR; TCRdb's table is partial and in-frame only. From that table come the V and J calls and clone size; the DNA was used to work out D and trimming. The table shows around 76,000 clones, with 85% to 90% occurring only once. This clone was counted once. J is TRBJ2-7 and V is TRBV6-1, with a tentative D call TRBD2 (6 bases). This TCR was sampled from a man in his sixties with acute or convalescent COVID-19. The source material was peripheral blood. The CDR3 DNA reads TGTGCCAGCAGTGAAATGTACGGGAGCCCCTACGAGCAGTACTTC. It encodes CASSEMYGSPYEQYF.